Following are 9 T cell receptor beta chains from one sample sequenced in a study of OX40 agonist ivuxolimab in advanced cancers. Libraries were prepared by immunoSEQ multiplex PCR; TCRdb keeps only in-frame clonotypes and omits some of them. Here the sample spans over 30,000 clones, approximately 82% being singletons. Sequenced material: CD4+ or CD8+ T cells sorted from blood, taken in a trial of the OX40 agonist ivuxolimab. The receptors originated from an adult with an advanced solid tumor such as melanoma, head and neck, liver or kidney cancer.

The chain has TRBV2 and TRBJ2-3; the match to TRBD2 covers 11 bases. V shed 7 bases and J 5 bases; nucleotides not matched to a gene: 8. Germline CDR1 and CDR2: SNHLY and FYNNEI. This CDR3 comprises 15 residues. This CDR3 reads CASMLAGGQGDTQYF. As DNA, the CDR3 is TGTGCCAGCATGCTAGCGGGGGGCCAGGGAGATACGCAGTATTTT.

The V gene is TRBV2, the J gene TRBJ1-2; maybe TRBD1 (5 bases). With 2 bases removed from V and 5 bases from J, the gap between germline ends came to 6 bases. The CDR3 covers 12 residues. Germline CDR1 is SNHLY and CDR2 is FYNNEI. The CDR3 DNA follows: TGTGCCAGCAGTGAACAGGGTTATGGCTACACCTTC. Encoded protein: CASSEQGYGYTF.

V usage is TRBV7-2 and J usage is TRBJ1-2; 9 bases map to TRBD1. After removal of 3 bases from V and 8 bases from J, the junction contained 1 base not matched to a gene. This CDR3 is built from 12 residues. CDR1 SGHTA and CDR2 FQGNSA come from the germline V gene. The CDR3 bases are TGTGCCAGCAGCTTGGACAGGGGAGGCTACACCTTC. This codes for CASSLDRGGYTF.

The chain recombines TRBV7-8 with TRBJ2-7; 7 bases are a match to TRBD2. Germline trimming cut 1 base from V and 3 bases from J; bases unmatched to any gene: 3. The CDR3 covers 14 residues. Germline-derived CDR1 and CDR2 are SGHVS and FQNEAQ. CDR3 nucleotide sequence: TGTGCCAGCAGCTTAGATGGCGGGGGCTACGAGCAGTACTTC. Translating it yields CASSLDGGGYEQYF.

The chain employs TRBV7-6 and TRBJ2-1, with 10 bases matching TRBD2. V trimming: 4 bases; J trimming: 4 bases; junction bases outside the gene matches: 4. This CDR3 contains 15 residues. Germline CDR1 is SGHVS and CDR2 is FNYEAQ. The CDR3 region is CASSWERGGYNEQFF. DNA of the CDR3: TGTGCCAGCAGCTGGGAGCGGGGGGGATACAATGAGCAGTTCTTC.

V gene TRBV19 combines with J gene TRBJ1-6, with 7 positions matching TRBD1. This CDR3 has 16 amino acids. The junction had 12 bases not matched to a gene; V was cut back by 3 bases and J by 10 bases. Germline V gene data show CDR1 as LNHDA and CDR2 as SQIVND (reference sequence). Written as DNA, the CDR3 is TGTGCCAGTAGTATCTCGGTGGGGGCAGGGGGGTCACCCCTCCACTTT. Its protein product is CASSISVGAGGSPLHF.

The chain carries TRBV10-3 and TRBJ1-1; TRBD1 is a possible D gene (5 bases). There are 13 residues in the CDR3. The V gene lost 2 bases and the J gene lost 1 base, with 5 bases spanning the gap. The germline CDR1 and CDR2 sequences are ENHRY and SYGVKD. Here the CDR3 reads CAISERGNTEAFF. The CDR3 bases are TGTGCCATCAGTGAGAGGGGGAACACTGAAGCTTTCTTT.

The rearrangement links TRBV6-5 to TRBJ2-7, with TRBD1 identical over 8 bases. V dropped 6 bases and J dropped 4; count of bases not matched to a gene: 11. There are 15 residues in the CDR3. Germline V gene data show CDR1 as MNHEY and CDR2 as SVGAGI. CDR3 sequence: CASRTRRTGSYEQYF. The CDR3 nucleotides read TGTGCCAGCAGAACCCGTCGGACAGGGTCGTACGAGCAGTACTTC.

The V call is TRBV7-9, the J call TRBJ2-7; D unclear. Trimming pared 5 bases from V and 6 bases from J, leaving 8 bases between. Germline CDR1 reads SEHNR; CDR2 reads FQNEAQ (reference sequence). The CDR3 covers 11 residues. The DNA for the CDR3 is TGTGCCAGCAGCCAAGGCCTCGAGCAGTACTTC. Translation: CASSQGLEQYF.